This paragraph covers one TCR beta chain sequence. Together with a sample-barcoded 5' primer, a J-beta primer mix was included in a second PCR lasting about 7 to 12 cycles. TCRdb re-derived calls from the 5' RACE reads in MiXCR, one entry per CDR3 protein. Here the sample spans around 1,000,000 distinct CDR3 sequences, around 25% being singletons. The data derive from a study of blood T cells in healthy people across ages. Study in general: The capture of about one barcoded beta molecule per two T cells was achieved by template switching.

Donors ranged from roughly 6 to 95 years old and were healthy Caucasians in Russia. These data were also filed under a second study, of T cells of mothers and their children. In that study: A few healthy Caucasian mothers and their six children donated.

The receptor was derived from a girl aged 2-9 years in good health. Sequenced: blood.

CDR3 amino acids: CASSPLRGSAYEQYF. Here the CDR3 DNA reads TGTGCCAGCTCACCCCTGAGAGGGTCCGCCTACGAGCAGTACTTC. The rearrangement joins TRBV18 to TRBJ2-1; TRBD2 is a possible D gene (5 bases). The end of the DNA is better explained by TRBJ2-7, so the J call may be wrong. The germline V gene has CDR1 KGHSH and CDR2 LQKENI. The CDR3 runs to 15 residues.